Listed below are T cell receptor beta chains from one sample, sequenced in a study of cytomegalovirus exposure and HLA in healthy donors. This table comes from immunoSEQ multiplex PCR, and its TCRdb copy is limited to in-frame clones, with some not included. Here the sample table reports approximately 110,000 clones. The sequenced sample consisted of PBMCs. Receptors were obtained from a man aged 50 to 59 in good health and CMV-seronegative. The CDR3 runs from the conserved cysteine through the conserved F or W. Fields, in order: D gene, J gene, V gene, CDR3 length, CDR3 DNA, CDR3 protein. A D gene is named only where the DNA matches it firmly.

d_gene: TRBD1
j_gene: TRBJ1-2
v_gene: TRBV19
len: 17
CDR3nt: TGTGCCAGTAGTATAAATACAGGGGGCTTGTCTAACTATGGCTACACCTTC
CDR3aa: CASSINTGGLSNYGYTF

d_gene: TRBD1
j_gene: TRBJ1-2
v_gene: TRBV6-1
len: 15
CDR3nt: TGTGCCAGCAGTGAAGCCGGGACAGGCAACTATGGCTACACCTTC
CDR3aa: CASSEAGTGNYGYTF

d_gene: TRBD1
j_gene: TRBJ1-4
v_gene: TRBV6-6
len: 15
CDR3nt: TGTGCCAGCAGTTACTTGCGGACAGGGGTTGAAAAACTGTTTTTT
CDR3aa: CASSYLRTGVEKLFF

d_gene: TRBD2
j_gene: TRBJ2-3
v_gene: TRBV9
len: 15
CDR3nt: TGTGCCAGCAGCGGATCACTAGCGGGAGGTTATACGCAGTATTTT
CDR3aa: CASSGSLAGGYTQYF

d_gene: TRBD1
j_gene: TRBJ1-5
v_gene: TRBV19
len: 15
CDR3nt: TGTGCCAGTAGTGCATACAGGGGCCGCAATCAGCCCCAGCATTTT
CDR3aa: CASSAYRGRNQPQHF

d_gene: NA
j_gene: TRBJ2-7
v_gene: TRBV19
len: 13
CDR3nt: TGTGCCAGTATGAGCGATTCCACCTACGAGCAGTACTTC
CDR3aa: CASMSDSTYEQYF

d_gene: TRBD2
j_gene: TRBJ2-7
v_gene: TRBV4-2
len: 17
CDR3nt: TGTGCCAGCAGCCAAGTATTCCCAGCGGGAGAGGTATACGAGCAGTACTTC
CDR3aa: CASSQVFPAGEVYEQYF

d_gene: NA
j_gene: TRBJ2-2
v_gene: TRBV5-1
len: 17
CDR3nt: TGCGCCAGCAGCTTGGGACCTCAGGGGCAGGACACCGGGGAGCTGTTTTTT
CDR3aa: CASSLGPQGQDTGELFF

d_gene: TRBD1
j_gene: TRBJ2-5
v_gene: TRBV7-2
len: 13
CDR3nt: TGTGCCAGCAGCTTCGGACAGGGGGAGACCCAGTACTTC
CDR3aa: CASSFGQGETQYF

d_gene: NA
j_gene: TRBJ1-2
v_gene: TRBV5-5
len: 13
CDR3nt: TGTGCCAGCAGCCTCGACATAACCTATGGCTACACCTTC
CDR3aa: CASSLDITYGYTF

d_gene: NA
j_gene: TRBJ2-2
v_gene: TRBV4-3
len: 15
CDR3nt: TGCGCCAGCAGCCAAGAGGGGCGCGACACCGGGGAGCTGTTTTTT
CDR3aa: CASSQEGRDTGELFF

d_gene: NA
j_gene: TRBJ2-5
v_gene: TRBV5-8
len: 17
CDR3nt: TGTGCCAGCAGCCCCTGGGGGATTACGGGGGGCGAAGAGACCCAGTACTTC
CDR3aa: CASSPWGITGGEETQYF

d_gene: TRBD1
j_gene: TRBJ2-1
v_gene: TRBV7-2
len: 15
CDR3nt: TGTGCCAGCAGCCCCCGGACAGGGTACGGCAATGAGCAGTTCTTC
CDR3aa: CASSPRTGYGNEQFF

d_gene: NA
j_gene: TRBJ1-5
v_gene: TRBV27
len: 13
CDR3nt: TGTGCCAGCAGCAGCAGGGTTTATCAGCCCCAGCATTTT
CDR3aa: CASSSRVYQPQHF

d_gene: NA
j_gene: TRBJ1-1
v_gene: TRBV5-1
len: 15
CDR3nt: TGCGCCAGCAGCTTGGGTCCTTCGGGGAACACTGAAGCTTTCTTT
CDR3aa: CASSLGPSGNTEAFF

d_gene: TRBD1
j_gene: TRBJ2-3
v_gene: TRBV10-3
len: 15
CDR3nt: TGTGCCATCGGTGTAGGGACAGGGTTTCCAGATACGCAGTATTTT
CDR3aa: CAIGVGTGFPDTQYF

d_gene: TRBD2
j_gene: TRBJ2-3
v_gene: TRBV9
len: 15
CDR3nt: TGTGCCAGCAGCGTTCAGGCGGGGGGCACAGATACGCAGTATTTT
CDR3aa: CASSVQAGGTDTQYF

d_gene: TRBD1
j_gene: TRBJ1-2
v_gene: TRBV5-1
len: 13
CDR3nt: TGCGCCAGCAGCGGGGACAGCCACTATGGCTACACCTTC
CDR3aa: CASSGDSHYGYTF

d_gene: TRBD1
j_gene: TRBJ1-5
v_gene: TRBV19
len: 14
CDR3nt: TGTGCCAGTAGTATACGGGACAGTAATCAGCCCCAGCATTTT
CDR3aa: CASSIRDSNQPQHF

d_gene: TRBD1
j_gene: TRBJ1-2
v_gene: TRBV4-3
len: 15
CDR3nt: TGCGCCAGCAGCCAAAGGACAGGGGGCTGGAATGGCTACACCTTC
CDR3aa: CASSQRTGGWNGYTF

d_gene: TRBD1
j_gene: TRBJ2-7
v_gene: TRBV5-8
len: 14
CDR3nt: TGTGCCAGCAGCTTAGACAGGGGAGGCTACGAGCAGTACTTC
CDR3aa: CASSLDRGGYEQYF

d_gene: TRBD2
j_gene: TRBJ2-1
v_gene: TRBV7-9
len: 15
CDR3nt: TGTGCCAGCAGCCGGGGGACTAGCGGGGGTGATGAGCAGTTCTTC
CDR3aa: CASSRGTSGGDEQFF

d_gene: NA
j_gene: TRBJ2-7
v_gene: TRBV25-1
len: 14
CDR3nt: TGTGCCAGCAGTGAACTCAGTCCCATATACGAGCAGTACTTC
CDR3aa: CASSELSPIYEQYF

d_gene: TRBD1
j_gene: TRBJ1-2
v_gene: TRBV4-3
len: 15
CDR3nt: TGCGCCAGCAGCCCACAGGGGGCGCGTCCTGGTGGCTACACCTTC
CDR3aa: CASSPQGARPGGYTF

d_gene: NA
j_gene: TRBJ1-1
v_gene: TRBV9
len: 15
CDR3nt: TGTGCCAGCAGCCCCACAAGCCGGGTTTACACTGAAGCTTTCTTT
CDR3aa: CASSPTSRVYTEAFF

d_gene: NA
j_gene: TRBJ1-1
v_gene: TRBV20-1
len: 11
CDR3nt: TGCAGTGCTGCCCGGGAAGTAGAAGCTTTCTTT
CDR3aa: CSAAREVEAFF

d_gene: NA
j_gene: TRBJ2-5
v_gene: TRBV7-2
len: 13
CDR3nt: TGTGCCAGCAGCTTCGGGGGGCGGGAGACCCAGTACTTC
CDR3aa: CASSFGGRETQYF

d_gene: TRBD1
j_gene: TRBJ2-7
v_gene: TRBV9
len: 16
CDR3nt: TGTGCCAGCAGCCTCGCCGGGACAGGGATCCTAGGGGAGCAGTACTTC
CDR3aa: CASSLAGTGILGEQYF

d_gene: TRBD1
j_gene: TRBJ2-7
v_gene: TRBV19
len: 15
CDR3nt: TGTGCCAGTAGTCCCTCGGGGACAGGGATATACGAGCAGTACTTC
CDR3aa: CASSPSGTGIYEQYF